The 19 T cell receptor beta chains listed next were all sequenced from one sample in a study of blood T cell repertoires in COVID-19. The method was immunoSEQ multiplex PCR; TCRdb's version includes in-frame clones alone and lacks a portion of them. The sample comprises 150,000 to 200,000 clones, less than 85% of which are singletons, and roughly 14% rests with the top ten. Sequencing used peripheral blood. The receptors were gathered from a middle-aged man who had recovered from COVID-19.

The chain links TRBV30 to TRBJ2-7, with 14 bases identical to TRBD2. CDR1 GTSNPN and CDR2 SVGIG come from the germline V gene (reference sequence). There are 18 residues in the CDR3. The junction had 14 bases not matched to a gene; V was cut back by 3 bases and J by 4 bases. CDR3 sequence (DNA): TGTGCCTGGAGACCTCTGGGACTAGCGGGAGTTCTAGTGTACGAGCAGTACTTC. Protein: CAWRPLGLAGVLVYEQYF. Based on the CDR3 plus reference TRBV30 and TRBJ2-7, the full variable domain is SQTIHQWPATLVQPVGSPLSLECTVEGTSNPNLYWYRQAAGRGLQLLFYSVGIGQISSEVPQNLSASRPQDRQFILSSKKLLLSDSGFYLCAWRPLGLAGVLVYEQYFGPGTRLTVT.

The CDR3 nucleotides read TGTGCCAGCAGCCCGAACACCCTCCCCTATGAGCAGTTCTTC. Amino acids: CASSPNTLPYEQFF. The rearrangement links TRBV11-1 to TRBJ2-1; unclear D gene. V lost 5 bases and J 8 bases, leaving 16 bases between the germline ends. Germline V gives CDR1 SGHAT, CDR2 FQDESV (reference sequence). The CDR3 contains 14 residues.

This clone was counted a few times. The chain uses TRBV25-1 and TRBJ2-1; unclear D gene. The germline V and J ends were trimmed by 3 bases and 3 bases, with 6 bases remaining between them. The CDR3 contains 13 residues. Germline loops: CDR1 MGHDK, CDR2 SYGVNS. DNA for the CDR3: TGTGCCAGCAGTGATAACTACTACAATGAGCAGTTCTTC. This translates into CASSDNYYNEQFF.

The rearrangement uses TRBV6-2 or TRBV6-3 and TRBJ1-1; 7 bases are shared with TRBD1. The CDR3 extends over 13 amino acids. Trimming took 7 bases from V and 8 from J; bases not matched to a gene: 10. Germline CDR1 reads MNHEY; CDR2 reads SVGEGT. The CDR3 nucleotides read TGTGCCAGCAACCCCACAGGGGCCGCGGAAGCTTTCTTT. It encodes CASNPTGAAEAFF.

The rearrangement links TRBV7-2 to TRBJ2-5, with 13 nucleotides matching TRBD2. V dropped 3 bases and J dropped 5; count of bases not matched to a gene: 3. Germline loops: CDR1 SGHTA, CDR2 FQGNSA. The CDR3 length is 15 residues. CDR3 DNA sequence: TGTGCCAGCAGCTTGGGACTAGCGGGATACGAGACCCAGTACTTC. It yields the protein CASSLGLAGYETQYF.

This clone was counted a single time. The CDR3 bases are TGTGCCAGCACCTCCATGGGAGGGACAGATACGCAGTATTTT. Translation: CASTSMGGTDTQYF. The chain couples TRBV5-4 to TRBJ2-3; 7 nucleotides agree with TRBD2. Germline CDR1 is SGHNT and CDR2 is YYREEE (reference sequence). With V trimmed by 6 bases and J by 3 bases, 7 bases remained unmatched. This CDR3 is 14 amino acids long. The complete variable domain, with remaining parts taken from reference TRBV5-4 and TRBJ2-3, reads ETGVTQSPTHLIKTRGQQVTLRCSSQSGHNTVSWYQQALGQGPQFIFQYYREEENGRGNFPPRFSGLQFPNYSSELNVNALELDDSALYLCASTSMGGTDTQYFGPGTRLTVL.

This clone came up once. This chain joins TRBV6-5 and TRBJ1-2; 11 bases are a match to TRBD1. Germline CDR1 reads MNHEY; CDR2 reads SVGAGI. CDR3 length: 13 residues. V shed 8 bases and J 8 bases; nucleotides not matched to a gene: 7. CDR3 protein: CASGGQGEDGYTF. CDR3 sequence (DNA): TGTGCCAGCGGGGGACAGGGGGAGGACGGCTACACCTTC.

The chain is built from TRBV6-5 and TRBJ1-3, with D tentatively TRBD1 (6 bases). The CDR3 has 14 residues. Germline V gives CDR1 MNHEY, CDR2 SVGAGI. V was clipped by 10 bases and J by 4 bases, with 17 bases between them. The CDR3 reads CATRTRQGGNTIYF. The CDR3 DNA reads TGTGCCACCAGAACAAGGCAGGGGGGAAACACCATATATTTT.

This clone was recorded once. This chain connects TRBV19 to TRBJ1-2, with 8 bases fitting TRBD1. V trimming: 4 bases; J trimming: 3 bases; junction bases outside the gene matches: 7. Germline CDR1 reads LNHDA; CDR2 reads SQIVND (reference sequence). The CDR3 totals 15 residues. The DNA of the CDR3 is TGTGCCAGTAGTAGACAGGGGTTTTTGGACTATGGCTACACCTTC. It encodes CASSRQGFLDYGYTF.

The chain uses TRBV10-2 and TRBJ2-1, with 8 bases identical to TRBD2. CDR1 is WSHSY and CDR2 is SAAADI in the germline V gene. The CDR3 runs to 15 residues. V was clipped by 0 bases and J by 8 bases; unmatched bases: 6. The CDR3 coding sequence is TGCGCCAGCAGTGAGTCAGCCACTAGCGGACATGAGCAGTTCTTC. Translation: CASSESATSGHEQFF.

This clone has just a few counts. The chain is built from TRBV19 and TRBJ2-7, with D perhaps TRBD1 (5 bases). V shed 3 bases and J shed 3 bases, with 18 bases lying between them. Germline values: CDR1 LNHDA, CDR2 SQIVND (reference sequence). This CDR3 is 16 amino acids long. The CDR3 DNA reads TGTGCCAGTAGTATTCACGATGGGCAGGGTATCTACGAGCAGTACTTC. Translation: CASSIHDGQGIYEQYF. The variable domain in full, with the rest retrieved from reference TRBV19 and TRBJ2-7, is DGGITQSPKYLFRKEGQNVTLSCEQNLNHDAMYWYRQDPGQGLRLIYYSQIVNDFQKGDIAEGYSVSREKKESFPLTVTSAQKNPTAFYLCASSIHDGQGIYEQYFGPGTRLTVT.

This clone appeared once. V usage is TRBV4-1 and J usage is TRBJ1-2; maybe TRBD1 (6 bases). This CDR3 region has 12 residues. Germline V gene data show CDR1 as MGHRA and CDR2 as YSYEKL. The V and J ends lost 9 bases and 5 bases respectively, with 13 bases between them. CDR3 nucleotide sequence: TGCGCCAGGGGGGGGGCGGCTTATGGCTACACCTTC. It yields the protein CARGGAAYGYTF.

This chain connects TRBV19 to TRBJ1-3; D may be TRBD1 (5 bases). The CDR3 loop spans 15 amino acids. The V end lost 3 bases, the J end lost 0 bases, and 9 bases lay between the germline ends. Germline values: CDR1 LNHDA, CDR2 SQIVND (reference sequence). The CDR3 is CASSIAGDSGNTIYF. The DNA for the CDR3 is TGTGCCAGTAGTATTGCGGGGGACTCTGGAAACACCATATATTTT.

This CDR3 reads CASSAGGAYYGYTF. CDR3 coding DNA: TGTGCCAGCAGTGCAGGGGGCGCCTACTATGGCTACACCTTC. The chain has TRBV28 and TRBJ1-2; 8 nucleotides line up with TRBD1. The V segment lost 5 bases and the J segment 3 bases; nucleotides outside the gene matches: 5. CDR3 length equals 14 residues. CDR1 and CDR2 from the germline V gene are MDHEN and SYDVKM.

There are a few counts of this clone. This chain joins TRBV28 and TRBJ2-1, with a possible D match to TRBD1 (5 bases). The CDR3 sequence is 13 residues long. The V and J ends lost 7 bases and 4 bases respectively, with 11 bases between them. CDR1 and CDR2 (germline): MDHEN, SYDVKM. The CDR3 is CASTRQGYNEQFF. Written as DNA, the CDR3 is TGTGCCAGCACCCGCCAGGGTTACAATGAGCAGTTCTTC.

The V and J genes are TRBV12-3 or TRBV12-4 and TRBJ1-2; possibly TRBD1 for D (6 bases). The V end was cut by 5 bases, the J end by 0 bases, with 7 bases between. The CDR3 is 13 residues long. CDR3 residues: CASSGDTNYGYTF. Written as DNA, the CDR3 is TGTGCCAGCAGTGGGGACACTAACTATGGCTACACCTTC.

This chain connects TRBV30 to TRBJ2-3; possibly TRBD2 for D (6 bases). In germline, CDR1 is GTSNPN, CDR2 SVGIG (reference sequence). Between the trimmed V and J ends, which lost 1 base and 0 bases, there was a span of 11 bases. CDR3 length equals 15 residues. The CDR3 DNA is TGTGCCTGGAGTGCACTAGCTCAGAGCACAGATACGCAGTATTTT. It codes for CAWSALAQSTDTQYF.

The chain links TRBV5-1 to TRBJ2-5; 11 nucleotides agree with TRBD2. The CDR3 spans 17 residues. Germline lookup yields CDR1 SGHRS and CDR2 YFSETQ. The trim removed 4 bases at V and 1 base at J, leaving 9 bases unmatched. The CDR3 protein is CASSPNDLAGGQETQYF. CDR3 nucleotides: TGCGCCAGCAGCCCTAACGACCTAGCGGGAGGCCAAGAGACCCAGTACTTC. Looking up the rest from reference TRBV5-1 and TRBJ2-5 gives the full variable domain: KAGVTQTPRYLIKTRGQQVTLSCSPISGHRSVSWYQQTPGQGLQFLFEYFSETQRNKGNFPGRFSGRQFSNSRSEMNVSTLELGDSALYLCASSPNDLAGGQETQYFGPGTRLLVL.

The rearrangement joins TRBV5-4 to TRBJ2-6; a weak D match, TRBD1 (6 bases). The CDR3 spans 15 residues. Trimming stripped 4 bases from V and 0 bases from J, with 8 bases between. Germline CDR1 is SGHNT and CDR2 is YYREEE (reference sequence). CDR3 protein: CASSRQVSGANVLTF. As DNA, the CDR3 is TGTGCCAGCAGCAGACAGGTCTCTGGGGCCAACGTCCTGACTTTC.